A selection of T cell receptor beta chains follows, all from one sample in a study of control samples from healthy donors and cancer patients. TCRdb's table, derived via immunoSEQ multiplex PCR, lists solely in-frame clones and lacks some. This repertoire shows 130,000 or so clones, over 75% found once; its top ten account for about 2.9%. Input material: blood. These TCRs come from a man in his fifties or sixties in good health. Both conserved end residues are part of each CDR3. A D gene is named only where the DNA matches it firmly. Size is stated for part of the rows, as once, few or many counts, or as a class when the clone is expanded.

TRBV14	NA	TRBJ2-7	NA	TGTGCCAGCGCCCCAGGGACCGCGAGGCGCACCAGCTCCTACGAGCAGTACTTC	CASAPGTARRTSSYEQYF
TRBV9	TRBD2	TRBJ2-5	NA	TGTGCCAGCGCCGGCCCGGAAACTAGCGGGGGTGAGACCCAGTACTTC	CASAGPETSGGETQYF
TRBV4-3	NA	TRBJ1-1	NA	TGCGCCAGCAGCCAAGAATCCTATGACCCGAGACTGAGCACTGAAGCTTTCTTT	CASSQESYDPRLSTEAFF
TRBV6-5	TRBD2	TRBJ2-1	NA	TGTGCCAGCAGTTGGGGACTAGCTTACAATGAGCAGTTCTTC	CASSWGLAYNEQFF
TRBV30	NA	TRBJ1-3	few	TGTGCCTGGAGGTCGGGACAACTGTCTGGAAACACCATATATTTT	CAWRSGQLSGNTIYF
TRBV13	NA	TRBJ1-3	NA	TGTGCCAGCAGCTTAGAGGGCCCGGGGGGAAACACCATATATTTT	CASSLEGPGGNTIYF
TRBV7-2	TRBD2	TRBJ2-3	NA	TGTGCCAGCAGCTTAGGAGGACTAGCGGGGGCCGGGATGGCTACGCAGTATTTT	CASSLGGLAGAGMATQYF
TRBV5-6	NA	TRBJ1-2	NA	TGTGCCAGCAGCTTCGACAGATCTCAAGCCTATGGCTACACCTTC	CASSFDRSQAYGYTF
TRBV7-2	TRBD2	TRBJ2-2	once	TGTGCCAGCAGCCCGAGCCGGCGCGGGGGGGCCTTCGGGGAGCTGTTTTTT	CASSPSRRGGAFGELFF
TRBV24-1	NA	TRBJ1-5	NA	TGTGCCACCAGTGACCGGGACAACCTTAGCAATCAGCCCCAGCATTTT	CATSDRDNLSNQPQHF
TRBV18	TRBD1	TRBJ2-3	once	TGTGCCAGCTCACCACTTGGGACAGGATGGGGTAGCACAGATACGCAGTATTTT	CASSPLGTGWGSTDTQYF
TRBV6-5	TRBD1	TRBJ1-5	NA	TGTGCCAGCCGGACGTCGACAGGGGCCAATCAGCCCCAGCATTTT	CASRTSTGANQPQHF
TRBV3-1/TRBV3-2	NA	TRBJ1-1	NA	TGTGCCAGCAGCCCTCAGACACGAATGAACACTGAAGCTTTCTTT	CASSPQTRMNTEAFF
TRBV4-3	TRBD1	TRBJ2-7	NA	TGCGCCAGCAGCCAATCGATCCTGGACAGGAGCTACGAGCAGTACTTC	CASSQSILDRSYEQYF
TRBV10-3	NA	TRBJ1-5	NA	TGTGCCATCAGTGAGTCGTGGGAATTAGGGCAGCCCCAGCATTTT	CAISESWELGQPQHF
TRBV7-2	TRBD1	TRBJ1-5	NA	TGTGCCAGCAGCTCCGCCACAGGGGGCTGGGGACAGCCCCAGCATTTT	CASSSATGGWGQPQHF
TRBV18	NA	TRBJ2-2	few	TGTGCCAGCTCACCACGGGACGATTCCACCGGGGAGCTGTTTTTT	CASSPRDDSTGELFF
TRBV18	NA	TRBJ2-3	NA	TGTGCCAGCTCACCACCGGAAGGTATCACAGATACGCAGTATTTT	CASSPPEGITDTQYF
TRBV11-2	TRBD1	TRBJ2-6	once	TGTGCCAGCAGCCCACTTGACAGGGGTTTTTCTGGGGCCAACGTCCTGACTTTC	CASSPLDRGFSGANVLTF
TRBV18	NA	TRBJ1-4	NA	TGTGCCAGCTCAACGGGAGTACACTCCGCAACTAATGAAAAACTGTTTTTT	CASSTGVHSATNEKLFF
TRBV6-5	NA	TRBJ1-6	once	TGTGCCAGCAGTTACGGTCAGGGTGCTACTTCACCCCTCCACTTT	CASSYGQGATSPLHF
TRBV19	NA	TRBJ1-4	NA	TGTGCCAGTAGGCAACCGGGGTCCAGTGAAAAACTGTTTTTT	CASRQPGSSEKLFF
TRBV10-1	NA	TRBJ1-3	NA	TGCGCCAGCAGTGAGGTTTTAGACTACAGGGTCGGAAACACCATATATTTT	CASSEVLDYRVGNTIYF
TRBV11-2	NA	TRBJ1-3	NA	TGTGCCAGCAGCTTAACTGGAAACACCATATATTTT	CASSLTGNTIYF
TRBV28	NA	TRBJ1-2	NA	TGTGCCAGCGGGCGCCAGGCATACTATGGCTACACCTTC	CASGRQAYYGYTF
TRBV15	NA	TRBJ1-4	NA	TGTGCCACCAGCATAAGACAGATGGCAACTAATGAAAAACTGTTTTTT	CATSIRQMATNEKLFF
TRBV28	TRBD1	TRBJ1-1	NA	TGTGCCAGCAGTTTCAGGGGGATGAACACTGAAGCTTTCTTT	CASSFRGMNTEAFF
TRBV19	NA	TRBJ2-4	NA	TGTGCCTCTTCTGGGTGGGGGGACATTCAGTACTTC	CASSGWGDIQYF
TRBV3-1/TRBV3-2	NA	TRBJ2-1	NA	TGTGCCAGCAGCCATGTAGGGGTAGGAGAGCAGTTCTTC	CASSHVGVGEQFF
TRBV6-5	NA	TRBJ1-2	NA	TGTGCCAGCAGTTACAGTCAGGGCTTTTTACCTTACACCTTC	CASSYSQGFLPYTF
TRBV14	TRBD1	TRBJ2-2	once	TGTGCCAGCAAGCCCGGGACAGACACCGGGGAGCTGTTTTTT	CASKPGTDTGELFF
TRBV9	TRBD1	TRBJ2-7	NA	TGTGCCAGCAGCGTAGGGACAGGGGTATCCTACGAGCAGTACTTC	CASSVGTGVSYEQYF
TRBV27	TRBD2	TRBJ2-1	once	TGTGCCAGCAGTTTTGGCGGGGGGGTTCTCTACAATGAGCAGTTCTTC	CASSFGGGVLYNEQFF
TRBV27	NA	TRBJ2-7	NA	TGTGCCAGCAGTTTACAGGGGTGGGGATTGAGGGAGCAGTACTTC	CASSLQGWGLREQYF
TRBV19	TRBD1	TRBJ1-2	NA	TGTGCCAGCGCAGTGGGACAGGGGGCGGCTAACTATGGCTACACCTTC	CASAVGQGAANYGYTF
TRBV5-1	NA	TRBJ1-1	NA	TGCGCCAGCAGCTTGGTTTTGGGACGAGGCACTGAAGCTTTCTTT	CASSLVLGRGTEAFF
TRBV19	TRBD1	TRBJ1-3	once	TGTGCCAGCAAAGAGTTAACAGGGGTCAGCTCTGGAAACACCATATATTTT	CASKELTGVSSGNTIYF
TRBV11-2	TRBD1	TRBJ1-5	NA	TGTGCCAGCAGCTTATGTCAGGGGGCTTACCGCGGCAATCAGCCCCAGCATTTT	CASSLCQGAYRGNQPQHF
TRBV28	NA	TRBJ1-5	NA	TGTGCCAGCAGTCCCGCCTTGGGAAATCAGCCCCAGCATTTT	CASSPALGNQPQHF
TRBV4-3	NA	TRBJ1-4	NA	TGCGCCAGCAGCCAGGGGGGGGCAGGTGAAAAACTGTTTTTT	CASSQGGAGEKLFF
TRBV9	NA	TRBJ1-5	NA	TGTGCCAGCAGCCTCCCAGGTGGCAATCAGCCCCAGCATTTT	CASSLPGGNQPQHF
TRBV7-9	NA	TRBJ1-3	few	TGTGCCAGCAGCTCGACCGGAGGAATTGGAAACACCATATATTTT	CASSSTGGIGNTIYF
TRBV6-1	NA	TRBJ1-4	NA	TGTGCCAGCAGTGAAGATTTCTGGACACCTATTAATGAAAAACTGTTTTTT	CASSEDFWTPINEKLFF
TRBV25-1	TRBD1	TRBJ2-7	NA	TGTGCCAGCAGTGAAACGACCTGGACAGGGGCCTACGAGCAGTACTTC	CASSETTWTGAYEQYF
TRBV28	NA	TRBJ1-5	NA	TGTGCCAGCAGTTTATTGGCAGACACTCAGCCCCAGCATTTT	CASSLLADTQPQHF
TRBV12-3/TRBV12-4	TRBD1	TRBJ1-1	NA	TGTGCCAGCAGTTTGGGACAGGGGACTGAAGCTTTCTTT	CASSLGQGTEAFF
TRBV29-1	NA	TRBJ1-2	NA	TGCAGCGCTCCAGCCCCCTATGGCTACACCTTC	CSAPAPYGYTF
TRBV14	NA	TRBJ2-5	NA	TGTGCCAGCAGCCAATTCGGACAAGAGACCCAGTACTTC	CASSQFGQETQYF
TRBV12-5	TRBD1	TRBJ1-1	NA	TGTGCTAGTGGTTTGGACCAGGGGGACACTGAAGCTTTCTTT	CASGLDQGDTEAFF
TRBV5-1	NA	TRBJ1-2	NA	TGCGCCAGCAGCTCCCTTGGGGATAACTATGGCTACACCTTC	CASSSLGDNYGYTF
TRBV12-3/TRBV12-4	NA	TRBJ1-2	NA	TGTGCCAGCAGTTTAGCAGGGATGGACGGCTACACCTTC	CASSLAGMDGYTF
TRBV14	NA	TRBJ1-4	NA	TGTGCCAGCAGCCAAGTCTCCGGGATTAATGAAAAACTGTTTTTT	CASSQVSGINEKLFF
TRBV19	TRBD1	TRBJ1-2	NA	TGTGCCAGTTCGGACAGGGGAGCTAACTATGGCTACACCTTC	CASSDRGANYGYTF
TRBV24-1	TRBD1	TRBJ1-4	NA	TGTGCCACCAGTGATCCCGGGACAGAGGGTGAAAAACTGTTTTTT	CATSDPGTEGEKLFF